The subject of this entry is one TCR beta chain. V dropped 7 bases and J dropped 4 bases, with 20 bases sitting between them. This CDR3 comprises 16 residues. Germline assignment: CDR1 LNHDA and CDR2 SQIVND (reference sequence). As originally analysed: From reference gene primer amplification, estimates of nucleated cell counts were derived. Profiled with immunoSEQ multiplex PCR; TCRdb holds only in-frame clones, not every one. V and J calls plus clone size are reproduced from that table; the DNA served to infer D and trimming. The top ten clones hold roughly 11% of a sample with under 95,000 clones, roughly 83% of them seen once. The sample originates from a study of blood T cell repertoires in COVID-19. Study as a whole: COVID-19 samples, acute and convalescent, were from the United States, Italy and Spain. From T cells, B-cell-depleted T cells, or PBMCs came the material, which was cDNA or gDNA.

The origin of this receptor is a human donor in a cohort sampled during active COVID-19. This chain joins TRBV19 and TRBJ1-3; a possible D gene is TRBD1 (6 bases). What was sequenced was peripheral blood. This chain's CDR3 is CASTGDIGRGGNTIYF. DNA for the CDR3: TGTGCCAGTACCGGGGACATCGGTCGCGGCGGAAACACCATATATTTT.